These 23 T cell receptor beta chains were sequenced from one sample in a study of shared clonotypes between healthy human individuals. The repertoire was sequenced with immunoSEQ multiplex PCR; TCRdb's copy has only in-frame clones and lacks some. The data contain about 2.4 million clones, 93% of them singletons. Sequenced: naive CD4+ T cells from PBMCs. Stated subset: CD45RA+ positively selected. These receptors were taken from a man aged 18 to 35 in good health. Some clones in this sample may be carry-over from other donors' samples.

The gene calls are TRBV13 and TRBJ2-1, with a weak D call TRBD2 (6 bases). This CDR3 is 14 amino acids long. The V and J ends lost 0 bases and 6 bases respectively, with 9 bases between them. CDR1 and CDR2 from the germline V gene are PRHDT and FYEKMQ (reference sequence). Written as DNA, the CDR3 is TGTGCCAGCAGCTTAGGCGGGGGATTCAATGAGCAGTTCTTC. Its protein product is CASSLGGGFNEQFF.

The genes are TRBV23-1 and TRBJ2-7; D is perhaps TRBD2 (6 bases). TRBV23-1 is an open reading frame, and its role is uncertain. This CDR3 region has 15 residues. Trimming shortened V by 1 base and J by 4 bases, and 14 bases separated the two germline ends. The DNA of the CDR3 is TGCGCCAGCAGTCAATGGGGACTGAGAGGTTACGAGCAGTACTTC. Encoded protein: CASSQWGLRGYEQYF.

J is TRBJ2-7 and V is TRBV5-1; 7 positions agree with TRBD1. The germline V gene encodes CDR1 SGHRS and CDR2 YFSETQ. The CDR3 totals 15 residues. V was clipped by 0 bases and J by 7 bases; unmatched bases: 10. As DNA, the CDR3 is TGCGCCAGCAGCTTGGAGGGGGCCCGAGTTGGGGAGCAGTACTTC. Translation: CASSLEGARVGEQYF.

V gene TRBV6-5 combines with J gene TRBJ1-2, with a weak D call TRBD1 (5 bases). Looked up from germline, CDR1 is MNHEY and CDR2 is SVGAGI. This CDR3 is built from 15 residues. V was pared by 1 base and J by 5 bases, with 14 bases between. In DNA, the CDR3 is TGTGCCAGCAGTTACTTGGGCAGGGAGAGGTATGGCTACACCTTC. Encoded protein: CASSYLGRERYGYTF.

This clone was seen once. The CDR3 DNA follows: TGTGCCAGCACAGGAGCGGGAGTTAGGGGAGAGACCCAGTACTTC. Translation: CASTGAGVRGETQYF. V and J are TRBV2 and TRBJ2-5; 8 bases fit TRBD2. This CDR3 spans 15 amino acids. V dropped 7 bases and J dropped 4; count of bases not matched to a gene: 11. Germline values: CDR1 SNHLY, CDR2 FYNNEI.

The V call is TRBV14, the J call TRBJ1-1, with TRBD1 identical over 9 bases. Germline V gives CDR1 SGHDN, CDR2 FVKESK. This CDR3 has 17 amino acids. Losses at the gene ends were 4 bases for V and 6 bases for J; bases not matched to a gene: 15. CDR3 loop: CASSPPGTGPLRAEAFF. The CDR3 DNA follows: TGTGCCAGCAGCCCCCCTGGGACAGGGCCCCTGAGGGCTGAAGCTTTCTTT. Full variable domain (outside the CDR3, taken from reference TRBV14 and TRBJ1-1): EAGVTQFPSHSVIEKGQTVTLRCDPISGHDNLYWYRRVMGKEIKFLLHFVKESKQDESGMPNNRFLAERTGGTYSTLKVQPAELEDSGVYFCASSPPGTGPLRAEAFFGQGTRLTVV.

This clone was counted once. V gene TRBV5-1 combines with J gene TRBJ1-4; the D is unclear. Looked up from germline, CDR1 is SGHRS and CDR2 is YFSETQ. Trimming removed 5 bases from V and 8 bases from J, with 13 bases in between. The CDR3 length is 13 residues. CDR3 residues: CASRDMASEKLFF. The CDR3 coding sequence is TGCGCCAGCAGGGATATGGCTTCGGAAAAACTGTTTTTT.

Turning to this clone: One junction end does not reproduce the germline sequence, and a read error may be involved. This rearrangement joins TRBV10-1 to TRBJ2-7, with D maybe TRBD2 (6 bases). The CDR3 consists of 14 residues. Germline-derived CDR1 and CDR2 are WNHNN and SYGVQD (reference sequence). The CDR3 protein is CASRPGATSDEQYF. The CDR3 DNA is TGCGCCAGTCGGCCGGGAGCTACCTCCGACGAGCAGTACTTC.

The chain has TRBV7-6 and TRBJ2-1; tentatively, D is TRBD1 (6 bases). The CDR3 consists of 15 residues. Trimming stripped 5 bases from V and 9 bases from J, with 20 bases between. Per germline, CDR1 SGHVS and CDR2 FNYEAQ. CDR3 sequence (DNA): TGTGCCAGCAGCCTATTGCACAGGGACCAGGGTGAGCAGTTCTTC. It specifies CASSLLHRDQGEQFF.

The genes are TRBV28 and TRBJ2-7; D might be TRBD1 (5 bases). This CDR3 spans 14 amino acids. Germline assignment: CDR1 MDHEN and CDR2 SYDVKM. V lost 2 bases to trimming and J lost 3 bases, with 11 bases between them. The CDR3 spells CASSLVTTGYEQYF. In DNA form, the CDR3 reads TGTGCCAGCAGTTTAGTCACCACAGGCTACGAGCAGTACTTC.

The V and J genes are TRBV14 and TRBJ2-6; possible D gene TRBD1, 6 bases. The V end lost 0 bases, the J end lost 2 bases, and 8 bases lay between the germline ends. Germline loops: CDR1 SGHDN, CDR2 FVKESK. The CDR3 has 16 residues. Written as DNA, the CDR3 is TGTGCCAGCAGCCAAGAATGGGGGCCTGGGGCCAACGTCCTGACTTTC. Its translation: CASSQEWGPGANVLTF.

CDR3 sequence reads: CASSFSGDTQYF. CDR3 bases: TGTGCCAGCAGCTTTAGCGGAGATACGCAGTATTTT. The chain employs TRBV7-2 and TRBJ2-3; D perhaps matches TRBD2 (6 bases). The V end lost 3 bases, the J end lost 5 bases, and 6 bases lay between the germline ends. Germline V gene lookup returns CDR1 SGHTA and CDR2 FQGNSA. The CDR3 contains 12 residues.

The chain uses TRBV6-5 and TRBJ1-6; D is unresolved. The germline V gene encodes CDR1 MNHEY and CDR2 SVGAGI. Trimming cost V 2 bases and J 7 bases, with 12 bases left between them. The CDR3 runs to 15 residues. The CDR3 here is CASSYTGNRNSPLHF. The CDR3 DNA sequence: TGTGCCAGCAGTTACACGGGGAATAGAAATTCACCCCTCCACTTT.

The CDR3 nucleotides are TGTGCCAGCAGCTTAGGTGGGGGACTTGAAGCTTTCTTT. This codes for CASSLGGGLEAFF. The V gene is TRBV11-3, the J gene TRBJ1-1, with a tentative D call TRBD1 (5 bases). The ends were cut back, 1 base at V and 7 bases at J, with 10 bases in the middle. Germline V CDR1 and CDR2: SGHNT, YENEEA. CDR3 length: 13 residues.

This chain uses TRBV5-4 with TRBJ2-7; D is possibly TRBD1 (6 bases). CDR3 size: 13 residues. Trimming pared 4 bases from V and 3 bases from J, leaving 11 bases between. Germline V lookup: CDR1 SGHNT, CDR2 YYREEE (reference sequence). The CDR3 DNA reads TGTGCCAGCAGCCCCCGGGACAACTACGAGCAGTACTTC. Its protein product is CASSPRDNYEQYF. Full variable domain (remainder filled in from reference TRBV5-4 and TRBJ2-7): ETGVTQSPTHLIKTRGQQVTLRCSSQSGHNTVSWYQQALGQGPQFIFQYYREEENGRGNFPPRFSGLQFPNYSSELNVNALELDDSALYLCASSPRDNYEQYFGPGTRLTVT.

The J gene is TRBJ1-4, the V gene TRBV27; TRBD1 is a possible D gene (5 bases). The CDR3 has 15 amino acids. Germline V gene lookup returns CDR1 MNHEY and CDR2 SMNVEV (reference sequence). V lost 5 bases, J lost 5 bases, and 15 bases lay in between. Written as DNA, the CDR3 is TGTGCCAGCAGTCCGACGGGGGGTTTGAATGAAAAACTGTTTTTT. This codes for CASSPTGGLNEKLFF.

The chain employs TRBV7-2 and TRBJ2-1; tentative D call: TRBD2 (5 bases). V was trimmed by 5 bases and J by 0 bases, leaving 11 bases between them. In germline, CDR1 is SGHTA, CDR2 FQGNSA. The CDR3 is 15 residues long. The CDR3 protein is CASSTSGYSYNEQFF. CDR3 DNA sequence: TGTGCCAGCAGCACCAGCGGATACTCCTACAATGAGCAGTTCTTC. The complete variable domain, with remaining parts taken from reference TRBV7-2 and TRBJ2-1, reads GAGVSQSPSNKVTEKGKDVELRCDPISGHTALYWYRQSLGQGLEFLIYFQGNSAPDKSGLPSDRFSAERTGGSVSTLTIQRTQQEDSAVYLCASSTSGYSYNEQFFGPGTRLTVL.

The J gene is TRBJ2-7, the V gene TRBV5-6; D may correspond to TRBD1 or TRBD2 (5 bases each). The V end lost 4 bases, the J end lost 0 bases, and 14 bases lay between the germline ends. Per the germline V gene, CDR1 is SGHDT and CDR2 is YYEEEE. The CDR3 covers 15 residues. Written as DNA, the CDR3 is TGTGCCAGCAGCCCGGCGTGGGGGAGCTCCTACGAGCAGTACTTC. It specifies CASSPAWGSSYEQYF.

The chain has TRBV27 and TRBJ1-1; 7 bases are a match to TRBD1. The germline gives CDR1 MNHEY, CDR2 SMNVEV (reference sequence). The CDR3 runs 17 residues. V was pared by 8 bases and J by 0 bases, with 15 bases of the junction left unmatched. As DNA, the CDR3 is TGTGCCAGCTCGCCCTTCTCAGGGGGGTCCGTGAACACTGAAGCTTTCTTT. Translated, it gives CASSPFSGGSVNTEAFF.

CDR3 coding DNA: TGTGCCAGCTCACCACCTAATGGGGCCAACGTCCTGACTTTC. Translation gives CASSPPNGANVLTF. V gene TRBV18 combines with J gene TRBJ2-6, with D unresolved. The CDR3 totals 14 residues. From germline, CDR1 is KGHSH and CDR2 LQKENI. The V and J ends lost 0 bases and 3 bases respectively, with 3 bases between them.

The chain joins TRBV14 to TRBJ1-4; D is unresolved. The CDR3 covers 13 residues. Germline V lookup: CDR1 SGHDN, CDR2 FVKESK. V was clipped by 4 bases and J by 7 bases, with 10 bases between them. The CDR3 DNA reads as TGTGCCAGCAGCCGGGCTAGCTCTGAAAAACTGTTTTTT. Protein product: CASSRASSEKLFF.

This clone came up once. The CDR3 region has the DNA TGTGCCAGCAGATCCGGGGGGTCCAACTTGGAGCAGTACTTC. Translating gives CASRSGGSNLEQYF. This chain uses TRBV6-1 with TRBJ2-7; TRBD2 aligns across 7 bases. The CDR3 extends over 14 amino acids. Germline V gives CDR1 MNHNS, CDR2 SASEGT. V shed 6 bases and J 7 bases; nucleotides not matched to a gene: 12.

This clone came up once. The chain combines TRBV27 with TRBJ2-3; 9 nucleotides agree with TRBD2. This CDR3 contains 15 residues. Germline V lookup: CDR1 MNHEY, CDR2 SMNVEV (reference sequence). After removal of 5 bases from V and 4 bases from J, the junction contained 7 bases not matched to a gene. The CDR3 loop reads CASSGAAGGADTQYF. In DNA form, the CDR3 reads TGTGCCAGCAGTGGGGCGGCGGGAGGGGCAGATACGCAGTATTTT.